The rows below give T cell receptor beta chains drawn from one sample of a study of cytomegalovirus exposure and HLA in healthy donors. The protocol was immunoSEQ multiplex PCR, while the TCRdb copy is restricted to in-frame clones and leaves out a portion. This sample has more than 150,000 clones, with more than 75% found just once. Sequencing was done on a sample of PBMCs. All receptors come from a man aged 18-30 years in good health and CMV-seronegative. The CDR3 runs from the conserved cysteine through the conserved F or W.

TRBJ1-2,TRBV6-5,CASSPGTPYGYTF
TRBJ1-1,TRBV6-1,CASSEYRGPGAFF
TRBJ2-7,TRBV11-2,CASSLGPPGQPSYEQYF
TRBJ1-1,TRBV4-1,CASSQEWGPNTEAFF
TRBJ2-7,TRBV5-8,CASSLAYEQYF
TRBJ2-2,TRBV6-6,CASSGTGGVGELFF
TRBJ2-2,TRBV27,CASRAGVGTGELFF
TRBJ1-4,TRBV19,CASSTGTATNEKLFF
TRBJ1-2,TRBV5-1,CASSLGIARVGYGYTF
TRBJ2-4,TRBV27,CASSLNEGPKNIQYF